This passage covers 29 T cell receptor beta chains from one sample sequenced in a study of cytomegalovirus exposure and HLA in healthy donors. Here immunoSEQ multiplex PCR was the method, and the copy in TCRdb shows in-frame clones only, minus some. The sample includes fewer than 250,000 clones, more than 75% of them seen just once. The sample taken for sequencing was PBMCs. Receptor source: a woman aged 18-29 years in good health and CMV-seropositive.

The CDR3: CASSYNSGSGEKLFF. The DNA for the CDR3 is TGTGCCAGCAGTTACAATTCGGGGTCTGGTGAAAAACTGTTTTTT. V usage is TRBV6-6 and J usage is TRBJ1-4; no clear D gene. V lost 2 bases and J lost 7, with 14 bases in between. The germline V gene has CDR1 MNHNY and CDR2 SVGAGI (reference sequence). CDR3 length: 15 residues.

V gene TRBV10-3 combines with J gene TRBJ2-1; D is undetermined. CDR3 length equals 12 residues. Between the trimmed V and J ends, which lost 4 bases and 6 bases, there was a span of 7 bases. CDR1 is ENHRY and CDR2 is SYGVKD in the germline V gene. The CDR3 sequence is CAISAGVNEQFF. In nucleotides, the CDR3 is TGTGCCATCAGTGCAGGTGTCAATGAGCAGTTCTTC.

This chain links TRBV19 with TRBJ2-7; a weak D match, TRBD2 (6 bases). This CDR3 spans 14 amino acids. The V gene's germline CDR1 is LNHDA and CDR2 SQIVND (reference sequence). Trimming stripped 7 bases from V and 6 bases from J, with 19 bases between. In DNA, the CDR3 is TGTGCCAGTACCACTCTCGGGGGACCTTCCGAGCAGTACTTC. Its translation: CASTTLGGPSEQYF.

This chain uses TRBV5-1 with TRBJ2-7; no clear D. In germline, CDR1 is SGHRS, CDR2 YFSETQ. This CDR3 is built from 15 residues. With 4 bases removed from V and 1 base from J, the gap between germline ends came to 15 bases. Here the CDR3 reads CASSPALARSYEQYF. The DNA for the CDR3 is TGCGCCAGCAGCCCCGCATTAGCTCGATCCTACGAGCAGTACTTC.

This clone was recorded only once. J is TRBJ1-5 and V is TRBV19; D ambiguous. CDR1 and CDR2 from the germline V gene are LNHDA and SQIVND (reference sequence). V lost 8 bases to trimming and J lost 4 bases, with 18 bases between them. CDR3 length: 15 amino acids. In DNA, the CDR3 is TGTGCCAGTTCTTTTTGGGAGCGGGAAAATCAGCCCCAGCATTTT. This translates into CASSFWERENQPQHF. Full variable domain (outside the CDR3, taken from reference TRBV19 and TRBJ1-5): DGGITQSPKYLFRKEGQNVTLSCEQNLNHDAMYWYRQDPGQGLRLIYYSQIVNDFQKGDIAEGYSVSREKKESFPLTVTSAQKNPTAFYLCASSFWERENQPQHFGDGTRLSIL.

The V gene is TRBV9, the J gene TRBJ1-4; the D is unclear. This CDR3 has 15 amino acids. Germline CDR1 and CDR2: SGDLS and YYNGEE. Trimming took off 1 base at V and 1 base at J, with 8 bases between the two ends. The CDR3 is CASSVLGKTNEKLFF. The CDR3 DNA is TGTGCCAGCAGCGTACTTGGCAAAACTAATGAAAAACTGTTTTTT.

This clone was picked up a small number of times. The chain combines TRBV7-9 with TRBJ1-1; no definite D call. Trimming shortened V by 5 bases and J by 0 bases, and 4 bases separated the two germline ends. The CDR3 loop spans 12 amino acids. The germline V gene encodes CDR1 SEHNR and CDR2 FQNEAQ (reference sequence). CDR3 loop: CASSPVNTEAFF. CDR3 DNA: TGTGCCAGCAGCCCAGTGAACACTGAAGCTTTCTTT.

CDR3 region: CASSYRDNTYEQYF. CDR3 bases: TGTGCCAGCAGTTATCGGGACAATACCTACGAGCAGTACTTC. This sequence joins TRBV27 and TRBJ2-7, with TRBD1 as a possible D gene (6 bases). Germline loops: CDR1 MNHEY, CDR2 SMNVEV (reference sequence). V shed 4 bases and J shed 2 bases, with 12 bases lying between them. This CDR3 is built from 14 residues.

The DNA for the CDR3 is TGTGCCAGCAGTCCCGGACAGGGGGCCTTCTATGGCTACACCTTC. Translating gives CASSPGQGAFYGYTF. The chain links TRBV28 to TRBJ1-2; 11 nucleotides line up with TRBD1. Germline CDR1 is MDHEN and CDR2 is SYDVKM. This CDR3 is built from 15 residues. The J segment lost 4 bases and the V segment lost 5 bases, leaving 6 bases of the junction unmatched.

The chain uses TRBV4-1 and TRBJ1-5; 9 nucleotides align to TRBD1. There are 15 residues in the CDR3. V lost 5 bases, J lost 1 base, and 3 bases stayed unmatched. The V gene's germline CDR1 is MGHRA and CDR2 YSYEKL. The CDR3 DNA is TGCGCCAGCAGCAGGGGACAGGGAAGCAATCAGCCCCAGCATTTT. Its protein is CASSRGQGSNQPQHF.

The chain joins TRBV30 to TRBJ2-2; 8 nucleotides line up with TRBD2. V trimming: 0 bases; J trimming: 9 bases; junction bases outside the gene matches: 9. Germline lookup yields CDR1 GTSNPN and CDR2 SVGIG (reference sequence). This CDR3 has 15 residues. The CDR3 sequence is CAWSVPREGRRELFF. CDR3 DNA: TGTGCCTGGAGTGTCCCTCGGGAGGGCCGGCGGGAGCTGTTTTTT.

This chain uses TRBV28 with TRBJ1-2, with D perhaps TRBD1 (6 bases). The germline V and J ends were trimmed by 5 bases and 6 bases, with 19 bases remaining between them. Germline CDR1 is MDHEN and CDR2 is SYDVKM. CDR3 length: 15 amino acids. Here the CDR3 DNA reads TGTGCCAGCAGTCTCTCCAGGGGACGGGTCGATGGCTACACCTTC. This sequence encodes CASSLSRGRVDGYTF.

The V call is TRBV5-4, the J call TRBJ2-1; 9 nucleotides match TRBD1. V lost 4 bases, J lost 10 bases, and 12 bases stayed unmatched. Germline values: CDR1 SGHNT, CDR2 YYREEE (reference sequence). The CDR3 covers 15 residues. This CDR3 is CASSQVRDRVVEQFF. The CDR3 nucleotides read TGTGCCAGCAGCCAGGTTCGGGACAGGGTTGTAGAGCAGTTCTTC. Filled out from reference TRBV5-4 and TRBJ2-1, the complete variable domain reads ETGVTQSPTHLIKTRGQQVTLRCSSQSGHNTVSWYQQALGQGPQFIFQYYREEENGRGNFPPRFSGLQFPNYSSELNVNALELDDSALYLCASSQVRDRVVEQFFGPGTRLTVL.

This sequence joins TRBV13 and TRBJ1-3; D not resolved. The CDR3 contains 16 residues. The V end was cut by 4 bases, the J end by 0 bases, with 13 bases between. Per the germline V gene, CDR1 is PRHDT and CDR2 is FYEKMQ (reference sequence). As DNA, the CDR3 is TGTGCCAGCAGCTCGTCACAGCAGTCCTCTGGAAACACCATATATTTT. Encoded protein: CASSSSQQSSGNTIYF.

The rearrangement uses TRBV30 and TRBJ2-1; TRBD2 agrees at 11 bases. The germline gives CDR1 GTSNPN, CDR2 SVGIG (reference sequence). Trimming cost V 4 bases and J 9 bases; bases outside gene matches: 14. This CDR3 region has 16 residues. The CDR3 loop is CAWTQRRLAGGLEQFF. Written as DNA, the CDR3 is TGTGCCTGGACCCAACGGAGGCTAGCGGGAGGTCTTGAGCAGTTCTTC.

This rearrangement joins TRBV7-2 to TRBJ2-2; 9 bases are a match to TRBD2. Germline loops: CDR1 SGHTA, CDR2 FQGNSA. The V segment lost 1 base and the J segment 4 bases; nucleotides outside the gene matches: 4. CDR3 length equals 16 residues. The CDR3 nucleotides are TGTGCCAGCAGCTTAGGCAGCGGGAGGTTCACCGGGGAGCTGTTTTTT. Its protein is CASSLGSGRFTGELFF.

This clone was seen once. The rearrangement uses TRBV6-5 and TRBJ2-7, with 8 positions matching TRBD1. CDR3 size: 13 residues. Germline V gene sequence: CDR1 MNHEY, CDR2 SVGAGI. J was trimmed by 6 bases and V by 6 bases; bases with no gene match: 7. CDR3 protein: CASRTGVVAEQYF. In DNA form, the CDR3 reads TGTGCCAGCAGGACAGGGGTGGTAGCCGAGCAGTACTTC.

V is TRBV2 and J is TRBJ1-2, with TRBD1 matching 8 bases. The V and J ends lost 6 bases and 4 bases, in that order; junction bases with no gene match: 4. The CDR3 consists of 13 residues. Germline V gene sequence: CDR1 SNHLY, CDR2 FYNNEI. DNA of the CDR3: TGTGCCAGCAGGGGGACAGGTCCCTATGGCTACACCTTC. Translation gives CASRGTGPYGYTF. Full variable domain (outside the CDR3, taken from reference TRBV2 and TRBJ1-2): EPEVTQTPSHQVTQMGQEVILRCVPISNHLYFYWYRQILGQKVEFLVSFYNNEISEKSEIFDDQFSVERPDGSNFTLKIRSTKLEDSAMYFCASRGTGPYGYTFGSGTRLTVV.

The V gene is TRBV7-8, the J gene TRBJ2-7, with 7 bases aligning to TRBD2. Germline trimming cut 3 bases from V and 2 bases from J; bases unmatched to any gene: 7. Germline loops: CDR1 SGHVS, CDR2 FQNEAQ. The CDR3 extends over 15 amino acids. The CDR3 nucleotides read TGTGCCAGCAGCTTGGGGCGACTAGCCCCCTACGAGCAGTACTTC. Protein sequence: CASSLGRLAPYEQYF. Drawing the rest from reference TRBV7-8 and TRBJ2-7, the complete variable domain is GAGVSQSPRYKVAKRGQDVALRCDPISGHVSLFWYQQALGQGPEFLTYFQNEAQLDKSGLPSDRFFAERPEGSVSTLKIQRTQQEDSAVYLCASSLGRLAPYEQYFGPGTRLTVT.

The chain uses TRBV19 and TRBJ2-2, with 7 nucleotides matching TRBD1. The CDR3 runs to 15 residues. The V gene end was trimmed by 2 bases and the J gene end by 6 bases; junction bases not matched to a gene: 6. Germline assignment: CDR1 LNHDA and CDR2 SQIVND (reference sequence). CDR3 nucleotide sequence: TGTGCCAGTAGTATATTGGTAGGGGGCCCCGGGGAGCTGTTTTTT. Translation: CASSILVGGPGELFF.

This clone was recorded a few times. CDR3 loop: CASSQSAGSFYGYTF. The CDR3 DNA reads as TGCGCCAGCAGTCAATCGGCGGGCAGTTTCTATGGCTACACCTTC. The chain has TRBV5-1 and TRBJ1-2; no reliable D call. The length of the CDR3 is 15 residues. CDR1 is SGHRS, CDR2 YFSETQ, per germline. With 5 bases removed from V and 4 bases from J, the gap between germline ends came to 18 bases.

This chain joins TRBV19 and TRBJ1-2; 7 bases line up with TRBD1. The length of the CDR3 is 13 residues. The germline V gene encodes CDR1 LNHDA and CDR2 SQIVND (reference sequence). V lost 7 bases and J lost 3; bases outside the gene matches: 5. In DNA form, the CDR3 reads TGTGCCAGTACCACTGACAGGGACTATGGCTACACCTTC. It is translated as CASTTDRDYGYTF.

This clone was detected only a few times. The chain links TRBV21-1 to TRBJ2-1; TRBD2 was called by the table and not checked on the DNA. TRBV21-1 is a known pseudogene. There are 13 residues in the CDR3. In DNA, the CDR3 is TGTGCCAGCGTCTCGCGGGAGGAGGATGAGCAGTTCTTC. Translation gives CASVSREEDEQFF.

The V gene is TRBV5-1, the J gene TRBJ2-7, with a possible D match to TRBD1 (6 bases). Between the trimmed V and J ends, which lost 3 bases and 4 bases, there was a span of 17 bases. Looked up from germline, CDR1 is SGHRS and CDR2 is YFSETQ. CDR3 length: 15 residues. As DNA, the CDR3 is TGCGCCAGCAGCTCTAGGGCAGGGGCTATATACGAGCAGTACTTC. Its translation is CASSSRAGAIYEQYF.

This clone was recorded once. The V call is TRBV29-1, the J call TRBJ2-7, with 13 bases lining up with TRBD2. Germline CDR1 and CDR2: SQVTM and ANQGSEA. The junction had 13 bases not matched to a gene; V was cut back by 3 bases and J by 11 bases. This CDR3 comprises 15 residues. CDR3: CSVEGPGTSGNWKYF. The DNA of the CDR3 is TGCAGCGTTGAGGGCCCCGGGACTAGCGGGAATTGGAAGTACTTC.

The V call is TRBV18, the J call TRBJ1-2, with 7 positions matching TRBD1. This CDR3 contains 15 residues. Germline CDR1 reads KGHSH; CDR2 reads LQKENI. V lost 0 bases and J lost 2; bases outside the gene matches: 3. Here the CDR3 reads CASSPPDRMNYGYTF. The CDR3 DNA is TGTGCCAGCTCACCACCGGACAGGATGAACTATGGCTACACCTTC.

The V call is TRBV10-1, the J call TRBJ2-7; the D gene is possibly TRBD1 (6 bases). The V gene lost 6 bases and the J gene lost 5 bases, with 17 bases spanning the gap. The CDR3 sequence is 14 residues long. The germline CDR1 and CDR2 sequences are WNHNN and SYGVQD (reference sequence). The CDR3: CASSRDTLGDEQYF. Written as DNA, the CDR3 is TGCGCCAGCAGCCGGGACACTCTCGGGGACGAGCAGTACTTC.

V usage is TRBV7-6 and J usage is TRBJ2-5; D uncertain. V gave up 4 bases and J gave up 0 bases, with 3 bases separating them. Germline assignment: CDR1 SGHVS and CDR2 FNYEAQ. This CDR3 comprises 12 residues. CDR3 loop: CASSSYQETQYF. The CDR3 nucleotides read TGTGCCAGCAGCTCTTACCAAGAGACCCAGTACTTC.

The J gene is TRBJ1-1, the V gene TRBV15, with D hard to call. This CDR3 comprises 13 residues. Trimming shortened V by 0 bases and J by 8 bases, and 10 bases separated the two germline ends. The germline gives CDR1 LNHNV, CDR2 YYDKDF (reference sequence). The CDR3 DNA is TGTGCCACCAGCAGAGATATGGCGGCCGAAGCTTTCTTT. Protein sequence: CATSRDMAAEAFF. Combining the CDR3 with reference TRBV15 and TRBJ1-1 gives the whole variable domain DAMVIQNPRYQVTQFGKPVTLSCSQTLNHNVMYWYQQKSSQAPKLLFHYYDKDFNNEADTPDNFQSRRPNTSFCFLDIRSPGLGDTAMYLCATSRDMAAEAFFGQGTRLTVV.